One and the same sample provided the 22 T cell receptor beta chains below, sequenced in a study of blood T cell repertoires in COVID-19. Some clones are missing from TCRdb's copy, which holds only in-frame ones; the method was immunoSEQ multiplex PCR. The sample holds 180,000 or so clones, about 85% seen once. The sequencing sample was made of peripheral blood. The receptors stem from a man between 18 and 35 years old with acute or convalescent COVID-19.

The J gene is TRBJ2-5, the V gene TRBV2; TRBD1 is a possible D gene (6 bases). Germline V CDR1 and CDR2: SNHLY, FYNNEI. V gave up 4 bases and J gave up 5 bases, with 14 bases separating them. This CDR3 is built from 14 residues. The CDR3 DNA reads TGTGCCAGCAGTGCTCCCGGGACACGGGAGACCCAGTACTTC. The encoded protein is CASSAPGTRETQYF.

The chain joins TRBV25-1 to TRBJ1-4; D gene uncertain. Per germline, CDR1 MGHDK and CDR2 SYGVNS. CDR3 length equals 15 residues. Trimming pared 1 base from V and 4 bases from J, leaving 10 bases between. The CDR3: CASSESLTLNEKLFF. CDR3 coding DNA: TGTGCCAGCAGTGAATCCCTGACTCTTAATGAAAAACTGTTTTTT.

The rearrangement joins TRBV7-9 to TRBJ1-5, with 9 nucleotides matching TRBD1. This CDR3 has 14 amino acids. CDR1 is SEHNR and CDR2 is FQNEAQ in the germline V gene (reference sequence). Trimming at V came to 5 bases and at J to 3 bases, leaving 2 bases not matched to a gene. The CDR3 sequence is CASSRTGANQPQHF. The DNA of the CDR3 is TGTGCCAGCAGCCGGACAGGGGCCAATCAGCCCCAGCATTTT. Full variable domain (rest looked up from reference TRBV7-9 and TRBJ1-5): DTGVSQNPRHKITKRGQNVTFRCDPISEHNRLYWYRQTLGQGPEFLTYFQNEAQLEKSRLLSDRFSAERPKGSFSTLEIQRTEQGDSAMYLCASSRTGANQPQHFGDGTRLSIL.

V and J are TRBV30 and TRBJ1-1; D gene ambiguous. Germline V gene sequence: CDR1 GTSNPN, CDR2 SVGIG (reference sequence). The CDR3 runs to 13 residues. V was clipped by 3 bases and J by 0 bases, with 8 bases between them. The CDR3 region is CAWRQTLNTEAFF. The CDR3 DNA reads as TGTGCCTGGAGACAAACCCTGAACACTGAAGCTTTCTTT.

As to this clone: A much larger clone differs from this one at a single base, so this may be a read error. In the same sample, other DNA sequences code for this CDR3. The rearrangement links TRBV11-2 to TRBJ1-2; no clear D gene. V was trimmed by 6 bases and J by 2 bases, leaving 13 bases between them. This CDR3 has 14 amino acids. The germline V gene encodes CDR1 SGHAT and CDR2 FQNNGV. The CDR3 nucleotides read TGTGCCAGCAGTCCCACCCAGAACAACTATGGCTACACCTTC. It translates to CASSPTQNNYGYTF.

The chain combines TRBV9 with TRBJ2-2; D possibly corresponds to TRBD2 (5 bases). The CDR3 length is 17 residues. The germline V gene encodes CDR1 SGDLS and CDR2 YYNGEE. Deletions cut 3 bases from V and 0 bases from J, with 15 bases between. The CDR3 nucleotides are TGTGCCAGCAGCGGAAGTTTACTAGTAACGAACACCGGGGAGCTGTTTTTT. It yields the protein CASSGSLLVTNTGELFF.

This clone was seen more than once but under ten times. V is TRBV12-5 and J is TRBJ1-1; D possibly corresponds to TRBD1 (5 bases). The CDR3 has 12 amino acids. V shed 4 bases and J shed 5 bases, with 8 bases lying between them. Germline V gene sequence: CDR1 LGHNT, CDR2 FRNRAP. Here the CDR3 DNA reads TGTGCTAGTGGTTGGACACCAACTGAAGCTTTCTTT. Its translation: CASGWTPTEAFF.

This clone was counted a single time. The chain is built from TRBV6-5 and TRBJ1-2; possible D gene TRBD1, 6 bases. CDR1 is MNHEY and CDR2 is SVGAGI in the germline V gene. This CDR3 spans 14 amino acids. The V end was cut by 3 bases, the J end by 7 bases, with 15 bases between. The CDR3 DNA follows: TGTGCCAGCAGTTATAAGGGGGACGGCGGTGGCTACACCTTC. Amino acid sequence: CASSYKGDGGGYTF.

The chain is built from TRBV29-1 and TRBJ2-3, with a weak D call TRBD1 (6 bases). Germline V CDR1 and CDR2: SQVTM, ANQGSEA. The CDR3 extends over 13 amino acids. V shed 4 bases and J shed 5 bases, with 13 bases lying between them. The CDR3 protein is CSVVYRAQDTQYF. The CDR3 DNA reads TGCAGCGTTGTTTACAGGGCTCAAGATACGCAGTATTTT.

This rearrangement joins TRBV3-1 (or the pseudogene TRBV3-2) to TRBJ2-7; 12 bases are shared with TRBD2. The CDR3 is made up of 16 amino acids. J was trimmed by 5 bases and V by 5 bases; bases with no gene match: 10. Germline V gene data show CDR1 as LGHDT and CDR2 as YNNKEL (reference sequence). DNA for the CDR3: TGTGCCAGCAGCGGCGGACTACTAGCGGGGGGTCACGAGCAGTACTTC. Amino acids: CASSGGLLAGGHEQYF.

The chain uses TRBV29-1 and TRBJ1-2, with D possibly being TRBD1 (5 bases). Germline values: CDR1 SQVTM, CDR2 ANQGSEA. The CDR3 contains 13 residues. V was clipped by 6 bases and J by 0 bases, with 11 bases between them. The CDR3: CSVQVPPNYGYTF. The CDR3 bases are TGCAGCGTACAGGTACCACCTAACTATGGCTACACCTTC.

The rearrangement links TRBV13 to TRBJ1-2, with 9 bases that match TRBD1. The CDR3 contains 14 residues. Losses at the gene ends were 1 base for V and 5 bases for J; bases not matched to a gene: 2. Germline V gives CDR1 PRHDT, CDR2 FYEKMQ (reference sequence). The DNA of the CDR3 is TGTGCCAGCAGCTTAGCAGGACAGGGGTATGGCTACACCTTC. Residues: CASSLAGQGYGYTF.

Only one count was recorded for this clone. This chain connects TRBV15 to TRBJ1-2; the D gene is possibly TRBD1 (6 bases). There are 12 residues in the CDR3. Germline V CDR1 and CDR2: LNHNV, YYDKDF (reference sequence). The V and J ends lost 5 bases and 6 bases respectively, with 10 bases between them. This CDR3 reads CATSEQGDGYTF. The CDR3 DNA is TGTGCCACCAGCGAACAGGGAGATGGCTACACCTTC.

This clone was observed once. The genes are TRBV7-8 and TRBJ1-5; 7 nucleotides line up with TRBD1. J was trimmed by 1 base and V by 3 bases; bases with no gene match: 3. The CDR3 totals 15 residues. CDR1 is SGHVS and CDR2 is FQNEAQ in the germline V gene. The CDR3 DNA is TGTGCCAGCAGCTTGACAGGGCTGAGCAATCAGCCCCAGCATTTT. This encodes CASSLTGLSNQPQHF.

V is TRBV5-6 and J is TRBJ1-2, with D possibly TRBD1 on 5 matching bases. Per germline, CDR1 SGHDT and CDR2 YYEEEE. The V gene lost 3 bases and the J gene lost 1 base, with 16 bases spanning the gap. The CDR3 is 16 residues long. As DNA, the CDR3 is TGTGCCAGCAGCTCATGGGGGACTGGCAATAACTATGGCTACACCTTC. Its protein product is CASSSWGTGNNYGYTF.

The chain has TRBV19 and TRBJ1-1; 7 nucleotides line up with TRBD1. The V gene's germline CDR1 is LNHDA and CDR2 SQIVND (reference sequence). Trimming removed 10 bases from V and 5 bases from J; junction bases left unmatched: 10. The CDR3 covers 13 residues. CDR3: CATKTGVYTEAFF. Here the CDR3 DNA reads TGTGCCACTAAAACAGGGGTATATACTGAAGCTTTCTTT.

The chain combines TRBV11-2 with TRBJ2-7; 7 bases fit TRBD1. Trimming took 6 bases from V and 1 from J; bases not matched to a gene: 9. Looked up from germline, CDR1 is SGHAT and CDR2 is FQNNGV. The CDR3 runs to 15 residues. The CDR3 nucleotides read TGTGCCAGCAGTTCTCCCTTGACAGGGTCCTACGAGCAGTACGTC. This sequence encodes CASSSPLTGSYEQYV.

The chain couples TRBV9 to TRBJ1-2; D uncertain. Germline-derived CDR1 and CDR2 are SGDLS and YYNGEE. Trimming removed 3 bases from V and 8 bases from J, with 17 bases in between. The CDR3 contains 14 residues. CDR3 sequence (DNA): TGTGCCAGCAGCGGCCCCGAGGGTGGATCCGGCTACACCTTC. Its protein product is CASSGPEGGSGYTF.

The CDR3 spells CASSSIITGVNNQPQHF. Here the CDR3 DNA reads TGTGCCAGCAGCTCGATCATTACGGGGGTAAACAATCAGCCCCAGCATTTT. The gene calls are TRBV7-9 and TRBJ1-5; tentatively, D is TRBD1 (5 bases). CDR1 is SEHNR and CDR2 is FQNEAQ in the germline V gene (reference sequence). The CDR3 sequence is 17 residues long. V dropped 4 bases and J dropped 3 bases, with 19 bases sitting between them.

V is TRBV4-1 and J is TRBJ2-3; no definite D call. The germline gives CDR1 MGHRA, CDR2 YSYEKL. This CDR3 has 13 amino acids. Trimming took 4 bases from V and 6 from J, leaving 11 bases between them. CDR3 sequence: CASSRALSDTQYF. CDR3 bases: TGCGCCAGCAGCCGGGCATTGTCGGATACGCAGTATTTT.

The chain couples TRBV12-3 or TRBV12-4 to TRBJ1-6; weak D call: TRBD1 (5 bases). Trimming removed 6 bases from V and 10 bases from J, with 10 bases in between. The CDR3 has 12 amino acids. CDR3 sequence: CASSSDKSPLHF. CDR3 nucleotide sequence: TGTGCCAGCAGCTCGGACAAGTCACCCCTCCACTTT.

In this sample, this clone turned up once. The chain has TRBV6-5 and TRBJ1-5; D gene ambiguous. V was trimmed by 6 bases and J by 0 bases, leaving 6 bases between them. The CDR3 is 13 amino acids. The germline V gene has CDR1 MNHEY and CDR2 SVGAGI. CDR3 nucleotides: TGTGCCAGCAGAAGCTATAGCAATCAGCCCCAGCATTTT. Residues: CASRSYSNQPQHF.